Listed below are T cell receptor beta chains from one sample, sequenced in a study of CD8+ T cells in alopecia areata. The assay was immunoSEQ multiplex PCR, and TCRdb's table has in-frame clones only and misses some. This sample carries some 220,000 clones, about 50% of them seen once, and the ten largest clones take 1.6%. The source material was CD4+ T cells sorted from blood, sampled at week 4, from a patient treated with tofacitinib. The receptors come from a human donor with alopecia areata. The CDR3 runs from the conserved cysteine through the conserved F or W. The order of the fields is D gene, J gene, clone size, V gene, CDR3 protein, CDR3 DNA. A D gene is named only where the DNA matches it firmly. Clone size appears in some rows only: once, few, many, or a class for an expanded clone.

>TRBD2|TRBJ2-7|-|TRBV30
CAWSLSGGPYEQYF
TGTGCCTGGAGCCTTAGCGGGGGTCCCTACGAGCAGTACTTC
>-|TRBJ1-5|-|TRBV18
CASSPRGTVQPQHF
TGTGCCAGCTCACCGAGGGGTACGGTTCAGCCCCAGCATTTT
>-|TRBJ2-5|-|TRBV5-1
CASSLQRRSSETQYF
TGCGCCAGCAGCTTACAGCGAAGGTCTAGTGAGACCCAGTACTTC
>-|TRBJ2-5|-|TRBV5-6
CASSLDETQYF
TGTGCCAGCAGCTTGGACGAGACCCAGTACTTC
>-|TRBJ1-2|-|TRBV29-1
CSAAGSTNYGYTF
TGCAGCGCAGCCGGCAGTACCAACTATGGCTACACCTTC
>TRBD2|TRBJ2-3|-|TRBV30
CAWSFSGGSTDTQYF
TGTGCCTGGAGTTTCAGCGGGGGTAGCACAGATACGCAGTATTTT
>TRBD1|TRBJ2-3|-|TRBV4-3
CASSHGQGRTDTQYF
TGCGCCAGCAGCCACGGACAGGGCCGCACAGATACGCAGTATTTT
>-|TRBJ1-1|-|TRBV5-6
CASSPGVDTEAFF
TGTGCCAGCAGCCCCGGAGTTGACACTGAAGCTTTCTTT
>TRBD1|TRBJ1-2|-|TRBV2
CASSRTGNGYTF
TGTGCCAGCAGTAGGACAGGGAATGGCTACACCTTC
>-|TRBJ1-2|-|TRBV29-1
CSVRGIAANYGYTF
TGCAGCGTTCGGGGTATCGCCGCTAACTATGGCTACACCTTC
>TRBD1|TRBJ2-7|few|TRBV30
CAWGGTGYEQYF
TGTGCCTGGGGCGGGACAGGGTACGAGCAGTACTTC
>-|TRBJ1-1|few|TRBV27
CASSQYPQGEAFF
TGTGCCAGCAGCCAGTATCCACAGGGAGAAGCTTTCTTT
>TRBD1|TRBJ2-6|once|TRBV7-8
CASSIRGQGAGANVLTF
TGTGCCAGCAGCATACGGGGACAGGGGGCTGGGGCCAACGTCCTGACTTTC
>TRBD1|TRBJ1-5|-|TRBV19
CASSAGTGNQPQHF
TGTGCCAGTAGTGCCGGGACAGGCAATCAGCCCCAGCATTTT
>-|TRBJ2-7|-|TRBV18
CASSPGQTTYEQYF
TGTGCCAGCTCACCAGGACAGACCACCTACGAGCAGTACTTC
>-|TRBJ2-1|few|TRBV29-1
CSVGPPGASNEQFF
TGCAGCGTTGGCCCCCCGGGGGCCTCCAATGAGCAGTTCTTC
>TRBD1|TRBJ1-4|-|TRBV14
CASRRQGWEKLFF
TGTGCCAGCAGAAGACAGGGGTGGGAAAAACTGTTTTTT
>TRBD2|TRBJ2-3|-|TRBV6-6
CASSPRAGGPTDTQYF
TGTGCCAGCAGCCCCCGAGCGGGGGGACCCACAGATACGCAGTATTTT
>-|TRBJ2-5|-|TRBV6-5
CASSPQGRETQYF
TGTGCCAGCAGTCCACAGGGAAGGGAGACCCAGTACTTC
>-|TRBJ1-2|once|TRBV15
CATSRDHARYTF
TGTGCCACCAGCAGAGATCACGCCCGCTACACCTTC
>TRBD2|TRBJ2-6|few|TRBV4-3
CASSQDRLAGANVLTF
TGCGCCAGCAGCCAAGATAGACTAGCCGGGGCCAACGTCCTGACTTTC
>-|TRBJ1-4|-|TRBV20-1
CSANGNRLFF
TGCAGTGCTAACGGTAATAGGCTGTTTTTT
>-|TRBJ1-2|once|TRBV2
CASSEGANYGYTF
TGTGCCAGCAGTGAGGGAGCTAACTATGGCTACACCTTC
>TRBD2|TRBJ2-7|-|TRBV7-8
CASSLEAGVFEQYF
TGTGCCAGCAGCTTAGAGGCGGGGGTGTTCGAGCAGTACTTC
>-|TRBJ2-2|-|TRBV29-1
CSVVDVGVNTGELFF
TGCAGCGTTGTCGATGTTGGGGTGAACACCGGGGAGCTGTTTTTT